One and the same sample provided the 25 T cell receptor beta chains below, sequenced in a study of regulatory T cells in long-lasting Graves disease. Time point specified: newly diagnosed GD, antithyroid drugs for less than 3 months. PBMC RNA was the source of the TCR library. Combining iRepertoire HTBI primers with Arm-PCR of CDR3 regions, the authors built TCR beta libraries. One entry per CDR3 protein, called by TCRdb with MiXCR from the multiplex PCR reads. The data show hundreds of thousands of distinct CDR3 sequences, with under 20% seen just once and under 20% held by the top ten. This sample also belongs to another study, concerning T cells in Graves' hyperthyroidism and ophthalmopathy.

The specimen was peripheral blood mononuclear cells (PBMCs), collected at new diagnosis, from a patient treated with antithyroid drugs. These TCRs come from a woman in her 30s with Graves disease.

This clonotype has ten or more counts. The chain is built from TRBV7-9 and TRBJ2-5; weak D call: TRBD2 (5 bases). Germline lookup yields CDR1 SEHNR and CDR2 FQNEAQ (reference sequence). Between the trimmed V and J ends, which lost 4 bases and 4 bases, there was a span of 13 bases. CDR3 size: 14 residues. CDR3: CASSSIRRLETQYF. The CDR3 DNA reads as TGTGCCAGCAGCTCAATCCGGAGGTTAGAGACCCAGTACTTC. The full variable domain, with the rest looked up from reference TRBV7-9 and TRBJ2-5, is DTGVSQNPRHKITKRGQNVTFRCDPISEHNRLYWYRQTLGQGPEFLTYFQNEAQLEKSRLLSDRFSAERPKGSFSTLEIQRTEQGDSAMYLCASSSIRRLETQYFGPGTRLLVL.

The chain joins TRBV5-1 to TRBJ2-5; D is possibly TRBD1 or TRBD2 (5 bases each). Between the trimmed V and J ends, which lost 6 bases and 0 bases, there was a span of 9 bases. The CDR3 totals 13 residues. CDR1 SGHRS and CDR2 YFSETQ come from the germline V gene. The CDR3 bases are TGCGCCAGCACCCCGGGACACCAAGAGACCCAGTACTTC. Translated: CASTPGHQETQYF.

In this sample, this clonotype turned up once. The V call is TRBV5-6, the J call TRBJ1-1; 7 bases match TRBD1. The J segment lost 9 bases and the V segment lost 2 bases, leaving 4 bases of the junction unmatched. This CDR3 is built from 12 residues. From germline, CDR1 is SGHDT and CDR2 YYEEEE. CDR3 sequence: CASSFLQGKAFF. The CDR3 coding sequence is TGTGCCAGCAGCTTCCTACAGGGGAAAGCTTTCTTT.

This clonotype has more than one count but fewer than ten. V usage is TRBV12-3 or TRBV12-4 and J usage is TRBJ1-5, with a tentative D call TRBD1 (5 bases). The CDR3 covers 22 residues. The ends were cut back, 6 bases at V and 1 base at J, with 34 bases in the middle. The CDR3 region is CASSSQVGGAPGGILSNQPQHF. For the CDR3, the DNA is TGTGCCAGCAGCTCCCAGGTTGGAGGGGCCCCTGGGGGGATCCTGAGCAATCAGCCCCAGCATTTT.

This clonotype showed up just a few times. V usage is TRBV7-2 and J usage is TRBJ1-4; D not resolved. V lost 5 bases to trimming and J lost 4 bases, with 11 bases between them. This CDR3 region has 14 residues. Germline V gives CDR1 SGHTA, CDR2 FQGNSA. This CDR3 is CASSRRDFNEKLFF. CDR3 coding DNA: TGTGCCAGCAGCCGCCGGGATTTTAATGAAAAACTGTTTTTT.

Many counts were recorded for this clonotype. The chain is built from TRBV7-2 and TRBJ2-1, with 11 bases aligning to TRBD2. Germline assignment: CDR1 SGHTA and CDR2 FQGNSA. Trimming took 3 bases from V and 6 from J; bases not matched to a gene: 4. CDR3 length equals 15 residues. The CDR3 bases are TGTGCCAGCAGCTTTCCCACTAGCGGGAGCAATGAGCAGTTCTTC. It is translated as CASSFPTSGSNEQFF.

V and J are TRBV5-6 and TRBJ2-7, with a possible D match to TRBD1 (5 bases). The CDR3 contains 15 residues. Germline CDR1 and CDR2: SGHDT and YYEEEE. The V gene lost 4 bases and the J gene lost 5 bases, with 19 bases spanning the gap. The CDR3 DNA sequence: TGTGCCAGCAGCCAACTCCTAAGGCAGGGTAACGAGCAGTACTTC. Translation gives CASSQLLRQGNEQYF.

This clonotype was detected ten times or more. The chain employs TRBV7-2 and TRBJ2-1, with a possible D match to TRBD2 (5 bases). The V gene's germline CDR1 is SGHTA and CDR2 FQGNSA. This CDR3 is built from 13 residues. The germline V and J ends were trimmed by 1 base and 9 bases, with 10 bases remaining between them. CDR3: CASSLVRVGEQFF. The CDR3 DNA follows: TGTGCCAGCAGCTTAGTGAGGGTTGGTGAGCAGTTCTTC.

The table lists this clonotype with a few counts. This sequence joins TRBV7-2 and TRBJ2-1; D is possibly TRBD2 (5 bases). The germline V gene encodes CDR1 SGHTA and CDR2 FQGNSA. The CDR3 totals 17 residues. V was pared by 6 bases and J by 11 bases, with 29 bases between. The CDR3 region is CASSSRTLGPSAQKQFF. The CDR3 DNA is TGTGCCAGCAGTTCCCGGACTCTAGGGCCCTCGGCGCAAAAGCAGTTCTTC. The whole variable domain, remainder taken from reference TRBV7-2 and TRBJ2-1, is GAGVSQSPSNKVTEKGKDVELRCDPISGHTALYWYRQSLGQGLEFLIYFQGNSAPDKSGLPSDRFSAERTGGSVSTLTIQRTQQEDSAVYLCASSSRTLGPSAQKQFFGPGTRLTVL.

This clonotype was seen more than once but under ten times. The V gene is TRBV2, the J gene TRBJ1-3, with a possible D match to TRBD1 (5 bases). There are 15 residues in the CDR3. V lost 5 bases, J lost 2 bases, and 13 bases lay in between. From germline, CDR1 is SNHLY and CDR2 FYNNEI. The CDR3 DNA reads as TGTGCCAGCAGTAAATCAGGGACGGCTGGAAACACCATATATTTT. Protein product: CASSKSGTAGNTIYF.

This clonotype was observed many times. The chain employs TRBV2 and TRBJ2-2, with TRBD2 identical over 7 bases. This CDR3 has 15 residues. Germline V CDR1 and CDR2: SNHLY, FYNNEI. V dropped 6 bases and J dropped 5; count of bases not matched to a gene: 9. This chain's CDR3 is CASRSSGSRTGELFF. CDR3 DNA sequence: TGTGCCAGCAGGTCTAGCGGCTCGAGGACCGGGGAGCTGTTTTTT.

This clonotype was counted at least ten times. This chain connects TRBV5-1 to TRBJ1-4; D perhaps matches TRBD1 (6 bases). The V end lost 1 base, the J end lost 6 bases, and 10 bases lay between the germline ends. Germline CDR1 SGHRS, CDR2 YFSETQ. This CDR3 spans 14 amino acids. The CDR3 loop reads CASSLWDNDEKLFF. The CDR3 region has the DNA TGCGCCAGCAGCTTGTGGGACAACGATGAAAAACTGTTTTTT.

This clonotype appeared a few times. V usage is TRBV5-1 and J usage is TRBJ1-1; D unclear. Between the trimmed V and J ends, which lost 6 bases and 3 bases, there was a span of 18 bases. The CDR3 length is 15 residues. Germline CDR1 reads SGHRS; CDR2 reads YFSETQ. CDR3 sequence (DNA): TGCGCCAGCACCCTGTGGTCGGAATTGGACACTGAAGCTTTCTTT. Its protein product is CASTLWSELDTEAFF.

V and J are TRBV11-3 and TRBJ1-1; weak D call: TRBD1 (5 bases). Germline V gene lookup returns CDR1 SGHNT and CDR2 YENEEA. The V and J ends lost 5 bases and 5 bases respectively, with 12 bases between them. The CDR3 sequence is 13 residues long. CDR3 loop: CASSVSRETEAFF. The CDR3 nucleotides read TGTGCCAGCAGCGTGAGCAGGGAAACTGAAGCTTTCTTT.

The chain joins TRBV29-1 to TRBJ1-1; D not certain. The CDR3 is 14 residues long. Germline-derived CDR1 and CDR2 are SQVTM and ANQGSEA. Trimming cost V 4 bases and J 6 bases, with 18 bases left between them. The CDR3 here is CSVAFRPVGAEAFF. CDR3 sequence (DNA): TGCAGCGTTGCCTTCCGGCCCGTCGGCGCTGAAGCTTTCTTT.

As for this clonotype: A much larger clone sits a single nucleotide away, making a read error possible. The chain links TRBV29-1 to TRBJ2-7, with TRBD1 identical over 10 bases. V lost 7 bases and J lost 3; bases outside the gene matches: 6. Germline V gene data show CDR1 as SQVTM and CDR2 as ANQGSEA. The CDR3 covers 13 residues. The CDR3 sequence: CSAAGTGVYEQYF. The DNA for the CDR3 is TGCAGCGCTGCCGGGACAGGGGTCTACGAGCAGTACTTC.

J is TRBJ2-7 and V is TRBV29-1; D is undetermined. Trimming shortened V by 5 bases and J by 2 bases, and 19 bases separated the two germline ends. In germline, CDR1 is SQVTM, CDR2 ANQGSEA. The CDR3 spans 15 residues. CDR3 nucleotide sequence: TGCAGCGTTATTAAGGGCAGGCTAGAACCCTACGAGCAGTACTTC. Translation gives CSVIKGRLEPYEQYF.

In regard to this clonotype: The junction departs from the called germline gene at one end, perhaps through a read error. The chain carries TRBV18 and TRBJ2-1; D is possibly TRBD2 (5 bases). This CDR3 is 13 amino acids long. Germline V lookup: CDR1 KGHSH, CDR2 LQKENI. CDR3 region: CASPPGITEEQFF. Here the CDR3 DNA reads TGTGCCAGCCCACCCGGGATCACAGAAGAGCAGTTCTTC.

This clonotype was seen at least ten times. The chain couples TRBV2 to TRBJ2-1, with D unresolved. This CDR3 is built from 12 residues. Germline-derived CDR1 and CDR2 are SNHLY and FYNNEI. Trimming took off 6 bases at V and 8 bases at J, with 11 bases between the two ends. CDR3 in amino acids: CASRRYGDEQFF. CDR3 DNA sequence: TGTGCCAGCAGGAGGTATGGGGATGAGCAGTTCTTC.

The chain uses TRBV4-1 and TRBJ1-2, with D uncertain. CDR1 is MGHRA and CDR2 is YSYEKL in the germline V gene. V was cut by 1 base and J by 0 bases, with 15 bases left in between. The CDR3 runs 17 residues. The CDR3 DNA is TGCGCCAGCAGCCAAGGCCCCCAATACCAGTCTAACTATGGCTACACCTTC. Residues: CASSQGPQYQSNYGYTF.

The rearrangement uses TRBV19 and TRBJ2-3; the D gene is possibly TRBD1 (5 bases). Germline CDR1 is LNHDA and CDR2 is SQIVND (reference sequence). This CDR3 is built from 17 residues. V lost 2 bases, J lost 3 bases, and 18 bases lay in between. The CDR3 nucleotides read TGTGCCAGTAGTATACATCAAACAGGAGTTGGAACAGATACGCAGTATTTT. Translated, it gives CASSIHQTGVGTDTQYF.

The chain combines TRBV9 with TRBJ1-3; D is perhaps TRBD1 (6 bases). The CDR3 runs to 14 residues. Germline CDR1 is SGDLS and CDR2 is YYNGEE. V gave up 4 bases and J gave up 3 bases, with 11 bases separating them. CDR3 bases: TGTGCCAGCAGCAACAGGGTGGATGGAAACACCATATATTTT. Its translation: CASSNRVDGNTIYF.

This clonotype occurred a few times. The chain combines TRBV12-3 or TRBV12-4 with TRBJ2-7; TRBD1 might be the D (5 bases). The CDR3 runs to 10 residues. V lost 5 bases to trimming and J lost 9 bases, with 8 bases between them. The CDR3 region is CASSLRAQYF. The DNA for the CDR3 is TGTGCCAGCAGTCTCAGGGCGCAGTACTTC.

As for this clonotype: The CDR3 end shows no conserved phenylalanine or tryptophan, and so a read error is likely. The chain employs TRBV3-1 and TRBJ1-2, with D possibly matching TRBD1 (5 bases). V shed 1 base and J shed 8 bases, with 20 bases lying between them. The CDR3 spans 16 residues. Germline loops: CDR1 LGHDT, CDR2 YNNKEL (reference sequence). The CDR3: CASSQVFAGSSRGYTS. CDR3 nucleotides: TGTGCCAGCAGCCAAGTATTTGCAGGGTCCAGTCGAGGCTACACCTCC.

This clonotype was counted at least ten times. This chain links TRBV3-1 with TRBJ2-1; 8 bases are a match to TRBD2. This CDR3 comprises 14 residues. Losses at the gene ends were 5 bases for V and 4 bases for J; bases not matched to a gene: 4. CDR1 and CDR2 from the germline V gene are LGHDT and YNNKEL (reference sequence). The CDR3 nucleotides read TGTGCCAGCAGCACTAGCGGCTATTACAATGAGCAGTTCTTC. It encodes CASSTSGYYNEQFF.